The sequence of this TCR beta chain was determined in a study of T cells in narcolepsy. Across the study: Donors had narcolepsy type 1 or type 2, or were healthy controls. Findings of the study overall: Healthy controls reportedly lacked the autoreactive clonotypes serially found in patients' blood.

The CDR3 consists of 15 residues. V was shortened by 0 bases and J by 2 bases, with 10 bases between the two germline ends. CDR1 and CDR2 (germline): MNHEY, SVGAGI. Measured with immunoSEQ multiplex PCR; TCRdb has only the in-frame clones, and not every one. The repertoire holds approximately 30,000 clones, with more than 70% as singletons. This clone was seen a handful of times. Its antigen is not known. The receptor was isolated from a human donor in good health. What was sequenced was memory (CD45RA-) CD4+ T cells from blood. The J gene is TRBJ1-2, the V gene TRBV6-5; D is unresolved. The CDR3 region is CASSYSSTGNYGYTF. Written as DNA, the CDR3 is TGTGCCAGCAGTTACTCCTCGACGGGAAACTATGGCTACACCTTC.